These T cell receptor beta chains were read from a single sample in a study of post-analysis software for immune sequencing data. Using its own MiXCR run on the PCR reads, TCRdb lists one record per CDR3 protein. The repertoire has 450,000 to 700,000 distinct CDR3 sequences, roughly 46% of them found once; the top ten carry more than 1.5%. Sequencing was performed on blood. The receptors were gathered from a girl aged 10-17 years with multiple sclerosis. The conserved cysteine and the conserved F or W are not part of the CDR3 here. D genes are given only for firm matches. For some rows the clone size is stated as once, few or many, or as a class when expanded; others skip it.

>-|TRBV20-1|-|TRBJ2-4
SAAPGAKNIQY
>few|TRBV12-3/TRBV12-4|TRBD2|TRBJ2-1
ASSRILAGGRENEQF
>few|TRBV18|-|TRBJ2-1
ASSPPPGQF
>-|TRBV7-2|-|TRBJ2-1
ASSLVTGRYNEQF
>few|TRBV6-5|TRBD2|TRBJ2-7
ASSPTGTISYEQY
>-|TRBV5-1|TRBD2|TRBJ2-1
ASSTEGLDYNEQF
>few|TRBV6-1|-|TRBJ2-7
ASSREGGCGLVGSRYEQY
>few|TRBV7-7|TRBD2|TRBJ2-2
ASSPERGGLGGELF
>once|TRBV27|-|TRBJ1-5
ASRRDPTSNQPQH
>few|TRBV21-1|-|TRBJ2-1
ASSKVCSSYNEQF
>-|TRBV20-1|TRBD2|TRBJ2-5
SARLAGVGRQETQY
>few|TRBV20-1|-|TRBJ1-2
SAIKGRDYGYT
>few|TRBV6-6|-|TRBJ1-5
ASSYRDRPNQPQH
>few|TRBV10-3|TRBD1|TRBJ2-1
AISDAGGSYNEQF
>-|TRBV7-2|-|TRBJ1-2
ASSFPGSGYT
>few|TRBV29-1|-|TRBJ2-3
SVGSGTDTQY
>once|TRBV6-1|TRBD2|TRBJ2-3
ASTGTTPPDTQY
>-|TRBV27|-|TRBJ2-5
ASRTYQRGGTQY
>few|TRBV20-1|TRBD1|TRBJ1-2
SVGTGPAGYT
>few|TRBV10-3|-|TRBJ1-5
AISDSQGEQPQH
>-|TRBV6-5|-|TRBJ2-4
ASSYSQGAKNIQY
>-|TRBV12-3/TRBV12-4|-|TRBJ2-3
AAGRGTDTQY
>-|TRBV12-3/TRBV12-4|-|TRBJ2-7
ASSGGPTGAPYEQY
>-|TRBV5-6|TRBD1|TRBJ1-2
ASTRGQGATGYT
>-|TRBV5-5|-|-
ASSGGDSHEQY
>once|TRBV9|-|TRBJ1-4
ASSVAAPNEKLF
>-|TRBV9|-|TRBJ2-2
ASSGSPPFVNTGELF
>few|TRBV6-1|-|-
ASLRDFFYEQY
>few|TRBV9|TRBD2|TRBJ2-1
ANSPRDYRNEQF
>-|TRBV6-5|-|TRBJ2-1
ASSVSLYNEQF
>-|TRBV20-1|TRBD1|TRBJ1-4
SATRDSFNEKLF
>-|TRBV2|-|TRBJ1-4
ASSEGEKLF
>few|TRBV10-2|-|TRBJ2-7
ASSPGRYGSEQY
>-|TRBV20-1|TRBD1|TRBJ1-2
SAHAGTGYGYT
>many|TRBV2|-|TRBJ2-1
ASSRDQNNEQF
>once|TRBV10-2|-|TRBJ1-2
ASSGVYGYT
>-|TRBV6-5|-|TRBJ1-5
ASNKGDNQPQH
>-|TRBV27|-|TRBJ2-7
ASSPASKAYEQY
>-|TRBV20-1|-|TRBJ2-1
SARMREEYNEQF
>many|TRBV12-3/TRBV12-4|-|TRBJ2-3
ASSQTRDTQY
>-|TRBV20-1|-|TRBJ2-1
SASPSGPEGQF
>-|TRBV12-3/TRBV12-4|-|-
ASSLWGDYNEQY
>-|TRBV29-1|-|TRBJ2-3
SVTPGGRSDTQY